The clone carrying this T cell receptor (beta chain) was counted only a few times. The junction shows a germline mismatch at one end, possibly a read error. This sample was included in a study of T cells in Graves' hyperthyroidism and ophthalmopathy. CDR1 and CDR2 (germline): ENHRY, SYGVKD. The CDR3 has 14 residues. The source material, RNA transcripts, was used to amplify TCR beta CDR3 regions. Primed by the HTBI set, a first-round RT-PCR was run on the TCR CDR3. Via MiXCR, TCRdb re-called the multiplex PCR reads, giving one row per CDR3 protein. The data contain over 700,000 distinct CDR3 sequences, roughly 37% of them singletons.

This clonotype was obtained from a man between 18 and 29 years old with Graves' hyperthyroidism. Sample: blood. The chain uses TRBV10-3 and TRBJ1-1; the match to TRBD1 covers 8 bases. The CDR3 loop reads CASSYSQGATEAFF. CDR3 nucleotides: TGTGCCAGCAGTTACTCGCAGGGGGCCACTGAAGCTTTCTTT.